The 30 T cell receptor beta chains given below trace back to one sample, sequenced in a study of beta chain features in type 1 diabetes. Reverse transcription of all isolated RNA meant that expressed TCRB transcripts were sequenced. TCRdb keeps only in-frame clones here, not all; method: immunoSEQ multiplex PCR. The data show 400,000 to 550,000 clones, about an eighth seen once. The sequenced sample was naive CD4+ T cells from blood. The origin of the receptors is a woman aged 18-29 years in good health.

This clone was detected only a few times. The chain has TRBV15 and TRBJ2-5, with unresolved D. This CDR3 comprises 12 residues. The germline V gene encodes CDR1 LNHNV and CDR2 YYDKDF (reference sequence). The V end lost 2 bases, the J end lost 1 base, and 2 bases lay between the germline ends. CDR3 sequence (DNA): TGTGCCACCAGCAGACCCCAAGAGACCCAGTACTTC. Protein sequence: CATSRPQETQYF.

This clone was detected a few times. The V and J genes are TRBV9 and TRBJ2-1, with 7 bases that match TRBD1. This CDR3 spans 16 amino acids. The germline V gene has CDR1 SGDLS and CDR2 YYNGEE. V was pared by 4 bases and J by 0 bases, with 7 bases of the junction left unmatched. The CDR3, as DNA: TGTGCCAGCAGCTCAGGGGGACCGGTCTCCTACAATGAGCAGTTCTTC. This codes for CASSSGGPVSYNEQFF.

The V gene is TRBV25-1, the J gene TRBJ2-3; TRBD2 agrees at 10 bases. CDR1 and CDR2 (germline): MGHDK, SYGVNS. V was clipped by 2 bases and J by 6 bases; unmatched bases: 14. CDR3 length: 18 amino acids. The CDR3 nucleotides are TGTGCCAGCAGTGAACCTGCGGCTAGCGGGAGTAGTTGGGATACGCAGTATTTT. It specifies CASSEPAASGSSWDTQYF.

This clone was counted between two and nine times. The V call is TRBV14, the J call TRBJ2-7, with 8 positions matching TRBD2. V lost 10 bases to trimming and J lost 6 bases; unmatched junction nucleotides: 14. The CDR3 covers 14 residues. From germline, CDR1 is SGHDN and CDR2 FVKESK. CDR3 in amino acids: CATSAGAGSREQYF. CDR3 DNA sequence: TGTGCCACTTCAGCGGGAGCGGGGTCGCGCGAGCAGTACTTC.

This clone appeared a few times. The CDR3 sequence is CASSLGSGNYNEQFF. CDR3 nucleotide sequence: TGTGCCAGCAGCTTAGGCTCCGGGAACTACAATGAGCAGTTCTTC. The V and J genes are TRBV7-2 and TRBJ2-1; D is perhaps TRBD2 (5 bases). V was pared by 1 base and J by 3 bases, with 10 bases between. Germline V lookup: CDR1 SGHTA, CDR2 FQGNSA. This CDR3 region has 15 residues.

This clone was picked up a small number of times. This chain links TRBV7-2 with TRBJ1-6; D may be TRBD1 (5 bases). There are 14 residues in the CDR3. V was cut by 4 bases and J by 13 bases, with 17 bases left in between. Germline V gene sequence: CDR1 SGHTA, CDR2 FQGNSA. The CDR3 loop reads CASSSQRSRVPLHF. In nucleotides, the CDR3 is TGTGCCAGCAGCTCACAGCGCAGCAGGGTTCCCCTCCACTTT.

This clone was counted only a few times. The CDR3 region has the DNA TGTGCCAGCAGCTTACTTTCCCCCCAAAACACCGGGGAGCTGTTTTTT. Translation: CASSLLSPQNTGELFF. J is TRBJ2-2 and V is TRBV5-6; D gene ambiguous. Germline values: CDR1 SGHDT, CDR2 YYEEEE. Trimming took 2 bases from V and 2 from J, leaving 13 bases between them. This CDR3 is built from 16 residues.

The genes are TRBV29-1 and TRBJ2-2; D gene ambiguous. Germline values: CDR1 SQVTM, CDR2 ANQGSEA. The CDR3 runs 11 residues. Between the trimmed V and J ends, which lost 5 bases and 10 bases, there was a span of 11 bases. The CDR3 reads CSVPLSEELFF. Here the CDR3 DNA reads TGCAGCGTTCCTCTCAGTGAGGAGCTGTTTTTT.

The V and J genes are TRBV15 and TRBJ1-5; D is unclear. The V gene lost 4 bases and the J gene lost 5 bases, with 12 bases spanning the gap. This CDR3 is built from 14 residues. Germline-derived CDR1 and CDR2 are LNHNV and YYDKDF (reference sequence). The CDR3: CATSIPRAHQPQHF. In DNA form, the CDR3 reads TGTGCCACCAGCATTCCGAGGGCTCATCAGCCCCAGCATTTT.

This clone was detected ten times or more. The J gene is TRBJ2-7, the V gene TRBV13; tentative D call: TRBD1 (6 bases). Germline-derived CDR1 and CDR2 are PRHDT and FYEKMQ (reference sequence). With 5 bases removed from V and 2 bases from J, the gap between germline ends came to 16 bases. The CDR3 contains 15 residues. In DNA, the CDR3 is TGTGCCAGCAGCCTCAGGGGACGGACCGCCTACGAGCAGTACTTC. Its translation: CASSLRGRTAYEQYF.

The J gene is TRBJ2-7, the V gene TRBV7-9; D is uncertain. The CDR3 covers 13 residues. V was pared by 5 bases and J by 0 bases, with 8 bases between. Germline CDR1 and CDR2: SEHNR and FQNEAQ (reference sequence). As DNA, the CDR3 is TGTGCCAGCAGCCCCGGCGGCTCCTACGAGCAGTACTTC. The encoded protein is CASSPGGSYEQYF.

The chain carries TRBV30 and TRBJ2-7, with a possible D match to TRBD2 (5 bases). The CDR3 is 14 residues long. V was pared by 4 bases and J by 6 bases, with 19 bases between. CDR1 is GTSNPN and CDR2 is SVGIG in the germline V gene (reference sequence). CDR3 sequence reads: CAWTDFRGAAEQYF. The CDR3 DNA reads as TGTGCCTGGACTGATTTCCGGGGAGCTGCCGAGCAGTACTTC.

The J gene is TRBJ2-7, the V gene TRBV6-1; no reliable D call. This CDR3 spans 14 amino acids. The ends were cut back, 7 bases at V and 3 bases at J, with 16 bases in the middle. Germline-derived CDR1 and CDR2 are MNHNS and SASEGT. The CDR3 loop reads CASTVGYMGYEQYV. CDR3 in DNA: TGTGCCAGCACTGTTGGTTATATGGGCTACGAGCAGTACGTC.

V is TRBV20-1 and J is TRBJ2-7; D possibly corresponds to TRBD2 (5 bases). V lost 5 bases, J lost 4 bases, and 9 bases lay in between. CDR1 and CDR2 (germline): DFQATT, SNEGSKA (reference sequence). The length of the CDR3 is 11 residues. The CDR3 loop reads CSAEGVYEQYF. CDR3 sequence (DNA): TGCAGTGCTGAGGGTGTGTACGAGCAGTACTTC.

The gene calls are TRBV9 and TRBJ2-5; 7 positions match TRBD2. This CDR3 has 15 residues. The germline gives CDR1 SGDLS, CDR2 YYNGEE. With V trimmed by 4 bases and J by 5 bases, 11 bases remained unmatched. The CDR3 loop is CASSRASGGLETQYF. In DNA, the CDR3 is TGTGCCAGCAGCAGAGCTAGCGGAGGTTTGGAGACCCAGTACTTC.

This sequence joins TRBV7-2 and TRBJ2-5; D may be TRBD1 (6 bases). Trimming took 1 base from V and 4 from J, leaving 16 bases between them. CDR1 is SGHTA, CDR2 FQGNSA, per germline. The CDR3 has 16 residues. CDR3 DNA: TGTGCCAGCAGCTTAGTATATACAGGGTCCGGAGAGACCCAGTACTTC. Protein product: CASSLVYTGSGETQYF.

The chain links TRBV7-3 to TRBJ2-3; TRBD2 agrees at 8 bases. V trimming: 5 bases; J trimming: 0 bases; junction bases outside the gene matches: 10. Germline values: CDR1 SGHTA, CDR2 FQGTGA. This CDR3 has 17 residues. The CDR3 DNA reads TGTGCCAGCAGCCCCGCGGCTAGCGGGTTGAGCACAGATACGCAGTATTTT. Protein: CASSPAASGLSTDTQYF.

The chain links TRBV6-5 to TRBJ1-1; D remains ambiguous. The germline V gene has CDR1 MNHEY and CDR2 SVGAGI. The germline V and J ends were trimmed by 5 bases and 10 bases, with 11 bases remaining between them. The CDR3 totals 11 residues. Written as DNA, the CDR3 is TGTGCCAGCAGTATCAGAGGCGTAGCTTTCTTT. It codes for CASSIRGVAFF.

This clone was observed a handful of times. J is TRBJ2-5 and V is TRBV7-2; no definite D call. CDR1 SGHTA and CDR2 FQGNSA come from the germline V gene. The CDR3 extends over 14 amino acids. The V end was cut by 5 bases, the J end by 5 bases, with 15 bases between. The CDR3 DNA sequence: TGTGCCAGCAGCCCCCAACGAGGATCGGAGACCCAGTACTTC. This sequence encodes CASSPQRGSETQYF. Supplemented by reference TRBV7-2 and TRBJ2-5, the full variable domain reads GAGVSQSPSNKVTEKGKDVELRCDPISGHTALYWYRQSLGQGLEFLIYFQGNSAPDKSGLPSDRFSAERTGGSVSTLTIQRTQQEDSAVYLCASSPQRGSETQYFGPGTRLLVL.

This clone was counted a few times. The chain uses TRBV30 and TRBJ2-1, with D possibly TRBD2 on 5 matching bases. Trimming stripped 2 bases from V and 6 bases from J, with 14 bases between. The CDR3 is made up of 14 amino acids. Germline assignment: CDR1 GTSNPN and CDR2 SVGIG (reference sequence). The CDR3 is CAWSNGLAGNEQFF. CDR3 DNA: TGTGCCTGGAGTAACGGGCTAGCCGGCAATGAGCAGTTCTTC. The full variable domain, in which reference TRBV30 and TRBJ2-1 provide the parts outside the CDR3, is SQTIHQWPATLVQPVGSPLSLECTVEGTSNPNLYWYRQAAGRGLQLLFYSVGIGQISSEVPQNLSASRPQDRQFILSSKKLLLSDSGFYLCAWSNGLAGNEQFFGPGTRLTVL.

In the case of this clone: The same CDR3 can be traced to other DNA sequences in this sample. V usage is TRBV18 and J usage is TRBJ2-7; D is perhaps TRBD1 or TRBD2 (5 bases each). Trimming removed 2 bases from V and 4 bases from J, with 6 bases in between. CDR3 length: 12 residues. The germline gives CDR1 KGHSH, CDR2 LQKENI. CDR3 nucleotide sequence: TGTGCCAGCTCACCAGGGGGTTACGAGCAGTACTTC. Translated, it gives CASSPGGYEQYF.

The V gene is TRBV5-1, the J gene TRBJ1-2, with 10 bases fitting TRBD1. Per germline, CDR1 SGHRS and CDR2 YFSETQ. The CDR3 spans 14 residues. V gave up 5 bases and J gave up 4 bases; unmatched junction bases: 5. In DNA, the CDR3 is TGCGCCAGCAGGTCCGACAGGGGGCCCTATGGCTACACCTTC. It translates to CASRSDRGPYGYTF.

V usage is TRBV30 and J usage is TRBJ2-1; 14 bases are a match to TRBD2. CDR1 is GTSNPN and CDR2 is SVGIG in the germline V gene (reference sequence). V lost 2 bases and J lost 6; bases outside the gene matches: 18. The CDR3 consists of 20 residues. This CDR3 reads CAWSIIHGTSGSLSRNEQFF. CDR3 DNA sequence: TGTGCCTGGAGTATCATCCACGGGACTAGCGGGAGCCTGAGTCGCAATGAGCAGTTCTTC.

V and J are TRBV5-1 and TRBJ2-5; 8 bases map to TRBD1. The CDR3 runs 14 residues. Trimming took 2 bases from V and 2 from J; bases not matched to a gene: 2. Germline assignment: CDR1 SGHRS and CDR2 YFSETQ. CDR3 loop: CASSFYRGQETQYF. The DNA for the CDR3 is TGCGCCAGCAGCTTTTACAGGGGGCAAGAGACCCAGTACTTC.

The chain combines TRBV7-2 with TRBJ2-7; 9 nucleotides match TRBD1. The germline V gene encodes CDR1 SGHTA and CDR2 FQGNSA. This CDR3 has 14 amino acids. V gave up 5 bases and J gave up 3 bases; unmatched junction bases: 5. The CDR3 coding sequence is TGTGCCAGCAGCCCCTCGACAGGGGGCTACGAGCAGTACGTC. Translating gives CASSPSTGGYEQYV.

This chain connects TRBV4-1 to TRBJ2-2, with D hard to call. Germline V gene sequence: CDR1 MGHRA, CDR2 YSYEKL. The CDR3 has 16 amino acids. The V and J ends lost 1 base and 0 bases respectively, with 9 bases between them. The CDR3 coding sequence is TGCGCCAGCAGCCAAGGGCGGAGAACGAACACCGGGGAGCTGTTTTTT. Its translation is CASSQGRRTNTGELFF.

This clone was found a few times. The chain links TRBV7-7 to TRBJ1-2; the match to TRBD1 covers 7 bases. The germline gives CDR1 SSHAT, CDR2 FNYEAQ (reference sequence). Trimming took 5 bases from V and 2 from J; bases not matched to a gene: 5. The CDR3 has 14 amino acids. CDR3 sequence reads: CASSPLQGNYGYTF. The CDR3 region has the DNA TGTGCCAGCAGCCCGTTACAGGGGAACTATGGCTACACCTTC.

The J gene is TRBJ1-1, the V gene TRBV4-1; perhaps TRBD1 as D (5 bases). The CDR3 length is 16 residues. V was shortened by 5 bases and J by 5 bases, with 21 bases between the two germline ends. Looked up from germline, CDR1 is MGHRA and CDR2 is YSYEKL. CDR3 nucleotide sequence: TGCGCCAGCAGCAAGGTAGGACGGGGGAGGGGAACTGAAGCTTTCTTT. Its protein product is CASSKVGRGRGTEAFF.

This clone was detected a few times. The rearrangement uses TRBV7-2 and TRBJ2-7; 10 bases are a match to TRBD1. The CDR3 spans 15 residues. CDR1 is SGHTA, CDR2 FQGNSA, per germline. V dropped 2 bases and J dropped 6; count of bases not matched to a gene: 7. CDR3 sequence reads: CASSLNWDRGSEQYV. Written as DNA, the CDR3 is TGTGCCAGCAGCTTAAACTGGGACAGGGGAAGCGAGCAGTACGTC.

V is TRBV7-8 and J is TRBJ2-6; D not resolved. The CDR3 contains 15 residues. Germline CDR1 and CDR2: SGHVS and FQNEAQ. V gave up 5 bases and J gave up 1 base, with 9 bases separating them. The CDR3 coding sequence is TGTGCCAGCAGCCCGCACATTTCTGGGGCCAACGTCCTGACTTTC. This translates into CASSPHISGANVLTF. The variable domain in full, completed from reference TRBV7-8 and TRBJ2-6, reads GAGVSQSPRYKVAKRGQDVALRCDPISGHVSLFWYQQALGQGPEFLTYFQNEAQLDKSGLPSDRFFAERPEGSVSTLKIQRTQQEDSAVYLCASSPHISGANVLTFGAGSRLTVL.